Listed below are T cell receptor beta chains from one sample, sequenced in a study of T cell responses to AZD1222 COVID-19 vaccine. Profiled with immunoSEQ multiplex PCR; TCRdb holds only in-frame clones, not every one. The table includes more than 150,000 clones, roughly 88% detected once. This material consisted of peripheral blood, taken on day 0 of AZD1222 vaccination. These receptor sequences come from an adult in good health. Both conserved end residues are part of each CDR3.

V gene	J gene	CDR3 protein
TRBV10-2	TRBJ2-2	CASAPVGGPNTGELFF
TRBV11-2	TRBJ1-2	CASSSGVRGENTF
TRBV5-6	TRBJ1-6	CASSFKRDSPLHF
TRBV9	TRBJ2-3	CASSAESLAASTDTQYF
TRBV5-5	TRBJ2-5	CASSFPPETQYF
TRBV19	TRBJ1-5	CASSIAGGRNQPQHF
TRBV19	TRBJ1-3	CASQTGSSGNTIYF
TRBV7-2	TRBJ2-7	CASSIRTSGSYEQYF
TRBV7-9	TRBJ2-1	CASSLVYNEQFF
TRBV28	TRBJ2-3	CASSLGGGGQTQYF
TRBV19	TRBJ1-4	CASSMGNEKLFF
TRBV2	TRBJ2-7	CASSPDGLSSYEQYF
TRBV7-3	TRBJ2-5	CASSPVAGVETQYF
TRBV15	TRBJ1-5	CATRIGNQPQHF
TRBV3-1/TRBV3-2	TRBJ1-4	CASSQDQATNEKLFF
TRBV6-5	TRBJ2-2	CASRKLALNTGELFF
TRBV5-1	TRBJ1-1	CASSLERSHRNTEAFF
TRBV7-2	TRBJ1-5	CASSLSPLEPQHF
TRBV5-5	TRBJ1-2	CASRQGPNYGYTF
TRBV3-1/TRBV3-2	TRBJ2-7	CASSQVAPYEQYF
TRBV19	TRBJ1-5	CASSILGGRQPQHF
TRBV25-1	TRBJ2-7	CASRQSYEQYF
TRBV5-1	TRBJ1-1	CASSGTGGSQAFF
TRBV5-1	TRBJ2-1	CASSLTGFNEQFF
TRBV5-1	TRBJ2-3	CASSLFSLAGADTQYF
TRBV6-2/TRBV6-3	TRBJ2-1	CASSYSGRGSYNEQFF
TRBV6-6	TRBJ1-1	CASTYPAGAAEAFF
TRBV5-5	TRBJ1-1	CASSSLGGGASEAFF
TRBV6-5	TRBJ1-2	CASSLGQGGYGYTF
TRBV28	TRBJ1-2	CASSSGGYTF
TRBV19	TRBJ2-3	CASSIDMVDTQYF
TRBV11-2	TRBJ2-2	CASSLDLRDPREGGELFF
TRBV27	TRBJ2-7	CASSPTEKAYEQYF
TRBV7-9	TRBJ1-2	CASSPQSWDRGRLTYGYTF
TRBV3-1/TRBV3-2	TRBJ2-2	CASSQDREAGELFF
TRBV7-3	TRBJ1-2	CASSFGQGDGYTF
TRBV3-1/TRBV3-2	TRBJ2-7	CASSQVEGIEQYF
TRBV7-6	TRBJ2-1	CASKGELYYNEQFF
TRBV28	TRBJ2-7	CASSLREDRGREQYF
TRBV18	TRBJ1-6	CASSPPWTGTNSPLHF
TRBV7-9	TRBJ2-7	CASTRGGTAKIEQYF
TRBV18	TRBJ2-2	CASSPRVAGYTGELFF
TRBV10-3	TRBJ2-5	CAIRSTENQETQYF
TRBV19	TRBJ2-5	CASSMGTSGAVETQYF
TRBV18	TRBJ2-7	CASSPPGLYYEQYF
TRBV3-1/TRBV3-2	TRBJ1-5	CASSRSGSNQPQHF
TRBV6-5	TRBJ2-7	CASGVSYEQYF
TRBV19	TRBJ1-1	CASSRGGVDTEAFF